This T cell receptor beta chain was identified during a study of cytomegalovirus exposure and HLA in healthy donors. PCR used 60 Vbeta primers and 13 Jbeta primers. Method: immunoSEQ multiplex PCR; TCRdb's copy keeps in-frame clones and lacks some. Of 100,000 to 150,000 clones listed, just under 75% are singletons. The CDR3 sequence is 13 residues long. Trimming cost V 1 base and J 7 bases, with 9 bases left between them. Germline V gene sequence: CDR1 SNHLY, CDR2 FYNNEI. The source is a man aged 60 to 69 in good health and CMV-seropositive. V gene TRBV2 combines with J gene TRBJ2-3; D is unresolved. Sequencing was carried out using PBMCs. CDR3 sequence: CASSEGFKYTQYF. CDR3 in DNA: TGTGCCAGCAGTGAAGGTTTCAAATATACGCAGTATTTT.